The clone carrying this T cell receptor beta chain was seen only once. Its matching antigen is unknown. This PCR relied on a set of 60 Vbeta primers and 13 Jbeta primers. Assay used: immunoSEQ multiplex PCR; TCRdb lists only in-frame clones, some missing. The sample has about 140,000 clones, roughly three fifths seen once. This sample was taken from a study of cytomegalovirus exposure and HLA in healthy donors. Study-level points and caveats: Certain indistinguishable V segments, among them TRBV6-2 and TRBV6-3, were excluded. A later analysis associated some 16,000 TCR beta sequences with HLA alleles at a 0.05 false discovery rate.

This CDR3 spans 17 amino acids. Germline V gene lookup returns CDR1 SGHVS and CDR2 FNYEAQ. V was clipped by 0 bases and J by 0 bases, with 12 bases between them. Input material: PBMCs. The chain recombines TRBV7-6 with TRBJ1-5; the D gene is possibly TRBD1 (6 bases). The source of this sequence is an older woman in good health and CMV-seronegative. CDR3 residues: CASSLARTVHSNQPQHF. CDR3 nucleotide sequence: TGTGCCAGCAGCTTAGCGCGGACAGTCCATAGCAATCAGCCCCAGCATTTT.